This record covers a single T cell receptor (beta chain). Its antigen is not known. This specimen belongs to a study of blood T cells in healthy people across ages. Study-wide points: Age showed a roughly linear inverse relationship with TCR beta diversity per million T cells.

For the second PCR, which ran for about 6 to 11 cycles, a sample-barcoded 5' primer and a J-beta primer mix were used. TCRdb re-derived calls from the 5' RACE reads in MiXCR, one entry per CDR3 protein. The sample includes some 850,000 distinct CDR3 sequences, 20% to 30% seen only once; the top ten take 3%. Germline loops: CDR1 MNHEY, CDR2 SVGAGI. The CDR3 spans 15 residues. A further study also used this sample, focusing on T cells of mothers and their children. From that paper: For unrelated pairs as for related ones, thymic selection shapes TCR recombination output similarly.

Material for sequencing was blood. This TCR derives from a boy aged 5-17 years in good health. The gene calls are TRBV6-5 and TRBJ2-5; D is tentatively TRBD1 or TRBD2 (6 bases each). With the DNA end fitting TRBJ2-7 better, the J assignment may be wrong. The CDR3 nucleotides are TGTGCCAGCAGTAACGAGGGGGGCGCCTCTTACGAGCAGTACTTC. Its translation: CASSNEGGASYEQYF.